This T cell receptor beta chain was sequenced for a study of T cells in Graves' hyperthyroidism and ophthalmopathy (dated by TCRdb to the late 2010s). About the investigation overall: Peripheral blood samples were taken at the time of initial diagnosis, prior to any treatment. To identify distinguishing TCR V-J signatures, a discovery cohort of around 98 patients was used, comprising fewer than 45 with Graves' ophthalmopathy and some 60 with stable Graves' hyperthyroidism. An independent validation cohort of around 20 hyperthyroidism patients and about 15 patients who later progressed to ophthalmopathy tested prospective prediction of ophthalmopathy. The 75 to 100 discovery patients were randomly split 7:3 into training and test sets. The study also compared thyroid tissue and blood T-cell repertoires from 5 to 7 Graves' hyperthyroidism patients. After blood sampling, hyperthyroidism patients were treated with methimazole at a starting dose of 30 mg daily, and ophthalmopathy patients were treated with high-dose intravenous methylprednisolone. The paper describes TCR Vbeta CDR3 sequencing of 120 to 150 peripheral blood samples, made up of roughly 45 ophthalmopathy patients, some 76 hyperthyroidism patients and some 17 progressor patients. Results the study describes overall, beyond this receptor: A model built on a 13 V-J signature distinguished ophthalmopathy from stable hyperthyroidism, reaching over 85% sensitivity and around 81% specificity in cross-validation and 80%/75% in testing. Most expanded thyroid clonotypes (frequency above 0.001) were also detected in blood, a finding suggesting that blood repertoires may reflect thyroid immune responses. In validation, the model predicted progression to ophthalmopathy a median of about 6.5 months before onset, with 70% to 71% sensitivity and 72.22% specificity. No statistical method was used to fix the sample size in advance, and group allocation was not hidden from the investigators.

Graves' hyperthyroidism was defined as stable when no progression to ophthalmopathy occurred over 18 months of follow-up. Hyperthyroidism patients were aged 18 to 65 years and newly diagnosed, with disease duration of less than 2 months. Exclusion was applied to patients with uncontrolled infections, other autoimmune diseases, pregnancy or lactation. Diagnoses relied on clinical symptoms, serum thyroxine and TRAb, thyroid ultrasound and orbital computed tomography. Ficoll-Paque density gradient centrifugation was used to isolate PBMCs from around 10 ml of fresh peripheral blood. Trizol reagent was used to extract total RNA, and RNA quality was then checked on an Agilent 2100 Bioanalyzer. The CDR3 numbers 17 residues from cysteine through phenylalanine. CDR3 DNA is the only sequence kept; it has 51 bases, read in frame from the first base. V was cut back by 5 bases and J by 0 bases, leaving a gap of 19 bases between them. Based on the germline V gene, the CDR1 and CDR2 sequences are SGHAT and FQNNGV.

A word on this clonotype: Its antigen target is currently unknown. Nothing much larger sits one base from this clone, and base qualities are not available.

Amplification of TCR beta CDR3 regions was carried out from RNA transcripts. For the first round of RT-PCR on the TCR CDR3, the HTBI primer set was used together with the Qiagen OneStep RT-PCR kit. Libraries were constructed in a second round of multiplex PCR, after which size selection and purification were performed. Paired-end sequencing of the libraries was performed with 100 bp reads on an Illumina HiSeq2000. The published analysis was carried out like this. SOAPnuke was used to process the raw data, throwing out any read that contained adapters or uncalled bases, had a mean Phred below 15, or lacked an exact constant-primer or identifier match. High-quality paired reads were merged with COPE v1.2.5, and unique nucleotide sequences were defined as clonotypes. Clonotypes were aligned to IMGT TRBV, TRBD and TRBJ reference segments using MiTCR v1.1. The analysis was restricted to V-J combinations with a frequency above 0.0001, which together covered over 99% of the repertoires. The TCS score was defined as the ratio of F50 (clonal expansion) to E x V (chaos), calculated using BLOSUM62-based TCRdist between CDR3 peptides within each V-J. Welch's t-statistics and random forest reduced fewer than 550 V-J features to 13, which were used in a naive Bayes classifier (R e1071). Thyroid-blood repertoire similarity was quantified with the Morisita-Horn index. TCRdb reworked the public reads: Q25 trimming with fastp, MiXCR clone assembly, productive beta chains retained. Each CDR3 protein gets just one entry, which takes the most common genes and DNA from the rows behind it. These V and J calls rely on TCRdb rather than the paper's analysis. The sample table shows around 800,000 distinct CDR3 sequences, and 35% to 45% are seen once. Roughly 8.3% of the sample belongs to the ten largest clones.

The clonotype originates from a man aged 18 to 30 with Graves' hyperthyroidism. Source material: blood. This chain joins TRBV11-2 to TRBJ1-2; the D gene is unclear. Here is the DNA: TGTGCCAGCAGCCAAGTCATAAGTGGGAAAGCTAACTATGGCTACACCTTC. The resulting protein is CASSQVISGKANYGYTF.